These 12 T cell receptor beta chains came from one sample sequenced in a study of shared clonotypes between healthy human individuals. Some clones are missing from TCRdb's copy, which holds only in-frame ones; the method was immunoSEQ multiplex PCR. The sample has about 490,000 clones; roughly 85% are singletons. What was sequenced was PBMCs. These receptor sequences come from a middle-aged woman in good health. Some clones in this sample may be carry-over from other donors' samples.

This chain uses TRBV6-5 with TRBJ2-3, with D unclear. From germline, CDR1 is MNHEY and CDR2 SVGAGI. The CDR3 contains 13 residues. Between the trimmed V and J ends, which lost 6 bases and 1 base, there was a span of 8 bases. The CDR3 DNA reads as TGTGCCAGCAGCCCCCACGGCACAGATACGCAGTATTTT. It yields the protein CASSPHGTDTQYF.

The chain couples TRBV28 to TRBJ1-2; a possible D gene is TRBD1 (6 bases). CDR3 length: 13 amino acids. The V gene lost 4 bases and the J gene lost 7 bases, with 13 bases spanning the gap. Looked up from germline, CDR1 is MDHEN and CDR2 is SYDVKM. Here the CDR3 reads CASSWSGESGYTF. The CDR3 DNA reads TGTGCCAGCAGTTGGTCAGGGGAGAGTGGCTACACCTTC.

This chain's CDR3 is CASSQTGGRLGQPQHF. The CDR3 region has the DNA TGTGCCAGCAGCCAAACAGGGGGAAGGCTTGGTCAGCCCCAGCATTTT. V and J are TRBV4-2 and TRBJ1-5; 8 bases align to TRBD1. Germline assignment: CDR1 LGHNA and CDR2 YNFKEQ. The CDR3 consists of 16 residues. Trimming took 2 bases from V and 6 from J; bases not matched to a gene: 9.

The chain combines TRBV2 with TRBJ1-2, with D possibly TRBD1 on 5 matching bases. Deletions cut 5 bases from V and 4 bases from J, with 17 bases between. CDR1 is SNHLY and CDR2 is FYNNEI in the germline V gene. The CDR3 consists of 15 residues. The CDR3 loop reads CASSTRGGAGYGYTF. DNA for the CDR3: TGTGCCAGCAGTACAAGAGGAGGGGCTGGCTATGGCTACACCTTC.

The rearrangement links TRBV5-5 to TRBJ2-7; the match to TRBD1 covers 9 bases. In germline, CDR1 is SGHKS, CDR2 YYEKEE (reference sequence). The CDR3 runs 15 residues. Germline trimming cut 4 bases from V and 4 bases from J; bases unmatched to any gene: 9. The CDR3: CASSLAGTGPYEQYF. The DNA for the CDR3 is TGTGCCAGCAGCCTGGCCGGGACAGGGCCGTACGAGCAGTACTTC.

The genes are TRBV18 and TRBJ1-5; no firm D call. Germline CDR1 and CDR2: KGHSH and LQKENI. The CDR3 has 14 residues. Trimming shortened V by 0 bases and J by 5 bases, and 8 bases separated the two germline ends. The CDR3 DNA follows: TGTGCCAGCTCACCACCGACGGGAGATCAGCCCCAGCATTTT. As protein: CASSPPTGDQPQHF.

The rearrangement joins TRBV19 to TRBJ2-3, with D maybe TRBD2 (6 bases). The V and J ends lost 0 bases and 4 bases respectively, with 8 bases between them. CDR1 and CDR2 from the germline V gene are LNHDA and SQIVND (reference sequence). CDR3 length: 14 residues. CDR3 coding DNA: TGTGCCAGTAGTATAGAGCGGGGTTCAGATACGCAGTATTTT. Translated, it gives CASSIERGSDTQYF.

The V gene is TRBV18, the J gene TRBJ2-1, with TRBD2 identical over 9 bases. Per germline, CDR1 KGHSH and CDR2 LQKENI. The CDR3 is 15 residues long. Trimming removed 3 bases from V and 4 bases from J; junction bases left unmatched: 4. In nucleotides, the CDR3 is TGTGCCAGCTCACCCGGACTAGCGACTTACAATGAGCAGTTCTTC. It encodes CASSPGLATYNEQFF.

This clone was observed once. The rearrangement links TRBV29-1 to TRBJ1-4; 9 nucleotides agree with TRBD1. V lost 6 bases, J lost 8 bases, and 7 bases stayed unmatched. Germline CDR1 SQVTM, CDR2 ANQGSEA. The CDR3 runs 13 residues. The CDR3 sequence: CSVPGQGREKLFF. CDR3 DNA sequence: TGCAGCGTACCAGGACAGGGGCGGGAAAAACTGTTTTTT.

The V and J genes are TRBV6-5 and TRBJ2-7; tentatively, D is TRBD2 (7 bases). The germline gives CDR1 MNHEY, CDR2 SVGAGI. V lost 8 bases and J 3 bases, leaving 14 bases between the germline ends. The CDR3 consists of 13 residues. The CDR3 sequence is CASSLGGGYEQYF. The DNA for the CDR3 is TGTGCCAGCTCCCTAGGGGGGGGCTACGAGCAGTACTTC.

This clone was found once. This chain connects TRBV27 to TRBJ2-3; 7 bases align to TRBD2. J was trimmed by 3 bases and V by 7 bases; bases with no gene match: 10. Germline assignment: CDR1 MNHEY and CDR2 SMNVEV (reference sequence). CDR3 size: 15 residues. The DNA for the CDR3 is TGTGCCAGCACCCCGTTTGCGGGAGAAACAGATACGCAGTATTTT. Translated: CASTPFAGETDTQYF.

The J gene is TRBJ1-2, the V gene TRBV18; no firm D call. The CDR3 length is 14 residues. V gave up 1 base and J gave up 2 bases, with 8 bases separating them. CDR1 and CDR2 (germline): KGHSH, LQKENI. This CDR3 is CASSPRTGNYGYTF. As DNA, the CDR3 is TGTGCCAGCTCACCACGTACGGGGAACTATGGCTACACCTTC. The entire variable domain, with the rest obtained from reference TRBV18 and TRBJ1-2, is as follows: NAGVMQNPRHLVRRRGQEARLRCSPMKGHSHVYWYRQLPEEGLKFMVYLQKENIIDESGMPKERFSAEFPKEGPSILRIQQVVRGDSAAYFCASSPRTGNYGYTFGSGTRLTVV.